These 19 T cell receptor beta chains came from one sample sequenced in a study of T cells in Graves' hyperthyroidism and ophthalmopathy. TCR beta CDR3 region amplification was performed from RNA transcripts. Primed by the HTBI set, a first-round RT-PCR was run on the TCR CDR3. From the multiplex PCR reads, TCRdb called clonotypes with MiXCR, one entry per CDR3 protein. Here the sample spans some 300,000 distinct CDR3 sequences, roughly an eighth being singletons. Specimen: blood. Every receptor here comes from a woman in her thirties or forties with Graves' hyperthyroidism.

CDR3 loop: CSAQRGTSGTYEQYF. The CDR3 coding sequence is TGCAGTGCCCAACGCGGGACTAGCGGGACATACGAGCAGTACTTC. The rearrangement joins TRBV20-1 to TRBJ2-7; 13 bases agree with TRBD2. Unmatched junction bases numbered 9, after V lost 6 bases and J lost 4 bases. The CDR3 has 15 residues. Germline CDR1 DFQATT, CDR2 SNEGSKA (reference sequence).

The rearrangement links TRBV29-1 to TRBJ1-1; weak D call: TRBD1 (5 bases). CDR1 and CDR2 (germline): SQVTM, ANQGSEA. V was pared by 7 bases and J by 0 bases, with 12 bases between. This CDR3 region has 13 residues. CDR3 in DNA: TGCAGCGCCAGGGCCCTTATGAACACTGAAGCTTTCTTT. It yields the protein CSARALMNTEAFF. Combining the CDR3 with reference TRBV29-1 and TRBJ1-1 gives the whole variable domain SAVISQKPSRDICQRGTSLTIQCQVDSQVTMMFWYRQQPGQSLTLIATANQGSEATYESGFVIDKFPISRPNLTFSTLTVSNMSPEDSSIYLCSARALMNTEAFFGQGTRLTVV.

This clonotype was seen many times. CDR3 nucleotides: TGTGCCAGCATGGGGAGCCTAGCCAAAAACATTCAGTACTTC. Residues: CASMGSLAKNIQYF. The chain joins TRBV27 to TRBJ2-4, with a possible D match to TRBD2 (5 bases). Between the trimmed V and J ends, which lost 7 bases and 0 bases, there was a span of 10 bases. Germline CDR1 reads MNHEY; CDR2 reads SMNVEV (reference sequence). This CDR3 has 14 residues.

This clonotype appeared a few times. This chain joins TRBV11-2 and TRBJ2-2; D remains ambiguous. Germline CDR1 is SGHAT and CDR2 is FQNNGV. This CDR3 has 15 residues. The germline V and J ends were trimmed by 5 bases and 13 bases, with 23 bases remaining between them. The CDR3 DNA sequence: TGTGCCAGCAGCCCGAGTAGGTTAGAAATACTTGGGCTGTTTTTT. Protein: CASSPSRLEILGLFF. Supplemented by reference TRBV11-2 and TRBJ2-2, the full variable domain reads EAGVAQSPRYKIIEKRQSVAFWCNPISGHATLYWYQQILGQGPKLLIQFQNNGVVDDSQLPKDRFSAERLKGVDSTLKIQPAKLEDSAVYLCASSPSRLEILGLFFGEGSRLTVL.

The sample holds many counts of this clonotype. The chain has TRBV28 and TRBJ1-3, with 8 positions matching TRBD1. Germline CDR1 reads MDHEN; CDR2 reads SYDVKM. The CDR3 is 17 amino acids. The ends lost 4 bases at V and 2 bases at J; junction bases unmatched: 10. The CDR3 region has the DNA TGTGCCAGCAGTTCCCTCGGACAGGGTTTTACTGGAAACACCATATATTTT. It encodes CASSSLGQGFTGNTIYF.

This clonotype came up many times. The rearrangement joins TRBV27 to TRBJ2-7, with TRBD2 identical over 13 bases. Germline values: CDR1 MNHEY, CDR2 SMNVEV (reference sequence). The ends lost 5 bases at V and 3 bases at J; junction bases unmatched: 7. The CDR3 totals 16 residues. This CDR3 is CASSIRLAGGFYEQYF. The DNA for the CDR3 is TGTGCCAGCAGTATTCGACTAGCGGGAGGATTCTACGAGCAGTACTTC.

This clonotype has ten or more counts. For the CDR3, the DNA is TGTGCCAGCAGACGACAGCACAATCAGCCCCAGCATTTT. Translation gives CASRRQHNQPQHF. The chain joins TRBV28 to TRBJ1-5, with D possibly TRBD1 on 5 matching bases. The CDR3 sequence is 13 residues long. With 6 bases removed from V and 3 bases from J, the gap between germline ends came to 9 bases. Germline CDR1 is MDHEN and CDR2 is SYDVKM.

This chain's CDR3 is CAISEKGYEQYF. The CDR3 DNA is TGTGCCATCAGTGAGAAGGGCTACGAGCAGTACTTC. The chain has TRBV10-3 and TRBJ2-7; no definite D call. The CDR3 extends over 12 amino acids. Trimming cost V 2 bases and J 3 bases, with 5 bases left between them. CDR1 ENHRY and CDR2 SYGVKD come from the germline V gene.

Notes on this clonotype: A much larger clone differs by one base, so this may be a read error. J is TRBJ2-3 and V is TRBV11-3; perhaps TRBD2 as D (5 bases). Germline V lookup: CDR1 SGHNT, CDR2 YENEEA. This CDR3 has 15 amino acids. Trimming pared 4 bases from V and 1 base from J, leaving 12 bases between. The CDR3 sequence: CASSSDGVRTDTQYF. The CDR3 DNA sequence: TGTGCCAGCAGCTCGGACGGGGTTCGCACAGATACGCAGTATTTT. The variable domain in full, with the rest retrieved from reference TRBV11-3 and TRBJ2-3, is EAGVVQSPRYKIIEKKQPVAFWCNPISGHNTLYWYLQNLGQGPELLIRYENEEAVDDSQLPKDRFSAERLKGVDSTLKIQPAELGDSAVYLCASSSDGVRTDTQYFGPGTRLTVL.

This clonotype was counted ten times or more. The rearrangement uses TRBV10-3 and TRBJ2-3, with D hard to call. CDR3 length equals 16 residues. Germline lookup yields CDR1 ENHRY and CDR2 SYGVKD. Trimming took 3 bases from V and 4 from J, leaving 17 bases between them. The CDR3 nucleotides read TGTGCCATCAGTGATGAGGCCTACCGAAGCGCAGATACGCAGTATTTT. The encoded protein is CAISDEAYRSADTQYF.

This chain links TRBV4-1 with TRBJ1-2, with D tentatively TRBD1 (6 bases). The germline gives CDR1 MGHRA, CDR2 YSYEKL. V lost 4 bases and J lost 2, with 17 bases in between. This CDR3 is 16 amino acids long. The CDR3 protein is CASSLHGGPFNYGYTF. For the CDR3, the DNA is TGCGCCAGCAGCCTGCATGGGGGCCCGTTCAACTATGGCTACACCTTC.

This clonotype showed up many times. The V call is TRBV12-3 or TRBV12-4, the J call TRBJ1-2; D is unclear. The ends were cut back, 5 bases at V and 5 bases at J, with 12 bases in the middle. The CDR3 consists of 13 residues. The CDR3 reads CASSPNTEYGYTF. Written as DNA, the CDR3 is TGTGCCAGCAGTCCCAACACCGAGTATGGCTACACCTTC.

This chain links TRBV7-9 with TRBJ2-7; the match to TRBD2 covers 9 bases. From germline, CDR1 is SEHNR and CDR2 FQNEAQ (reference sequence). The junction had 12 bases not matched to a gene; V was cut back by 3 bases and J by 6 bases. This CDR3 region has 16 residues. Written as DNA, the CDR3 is TGTGCCAGCAGCTTCATGGGCGGCGGGAGGGCTCTCGAGCAGTACTTC. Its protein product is CASSFMGGGRALEQYF.

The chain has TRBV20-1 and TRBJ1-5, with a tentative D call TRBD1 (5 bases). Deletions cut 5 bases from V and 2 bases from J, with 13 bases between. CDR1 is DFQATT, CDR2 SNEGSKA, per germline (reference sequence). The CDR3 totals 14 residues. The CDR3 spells CSAQTGGGNQPQHF. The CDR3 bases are TGCAGTGCTCAGACGGGAGGGGGCAATCAGCCCCAGCATTTT.

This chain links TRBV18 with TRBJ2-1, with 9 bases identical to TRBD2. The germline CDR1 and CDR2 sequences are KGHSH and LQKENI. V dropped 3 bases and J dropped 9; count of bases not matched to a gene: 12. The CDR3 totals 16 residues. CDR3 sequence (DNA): TGTGCCAGCTCACCCCCTAGCGGGATGGGTACGGGTGAGCAGTTCTTC. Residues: CASSPPSGMGTGEQFF.

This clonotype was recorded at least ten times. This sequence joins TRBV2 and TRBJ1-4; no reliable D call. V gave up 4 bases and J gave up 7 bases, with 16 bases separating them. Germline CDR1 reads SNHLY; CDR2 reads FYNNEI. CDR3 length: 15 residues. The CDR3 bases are TGTGCCAGCAGTGCCTCACGAGCAAGCGGTGAAAAACTGTTTTTT. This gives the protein CASSASRASGEKLFF.

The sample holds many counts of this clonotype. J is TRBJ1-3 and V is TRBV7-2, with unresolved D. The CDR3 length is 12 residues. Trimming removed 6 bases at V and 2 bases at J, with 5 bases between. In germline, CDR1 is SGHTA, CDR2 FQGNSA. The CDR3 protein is CASRNPGNTIYF. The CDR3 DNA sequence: TGTGCCAGCAGGAATCCTGGAAACACCATATATTTT.

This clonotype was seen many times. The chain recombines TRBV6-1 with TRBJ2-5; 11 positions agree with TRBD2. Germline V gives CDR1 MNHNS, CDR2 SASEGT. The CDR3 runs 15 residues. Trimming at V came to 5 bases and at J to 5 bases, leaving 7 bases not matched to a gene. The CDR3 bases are TGTGCCAGCAGTTCAGTGGCTAGCGGGAGGGAGACCCAGTACTTC. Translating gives CASSSVASGRETQYF.

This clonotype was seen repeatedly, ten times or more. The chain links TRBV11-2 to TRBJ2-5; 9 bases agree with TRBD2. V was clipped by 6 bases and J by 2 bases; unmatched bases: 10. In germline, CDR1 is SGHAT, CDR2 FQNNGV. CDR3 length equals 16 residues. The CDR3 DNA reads TGTGCCAGCAGGTCAGGTCTAGCGGGATTTCAAGAGACCCAGTACTTC. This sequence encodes CASRSGLAGFQETQYF.